The TCR beta chain under discussion was sequenced for a study of blood T cell repertoires in COVID-19. Overall study: Samples taken during acute and convalescent COVID-19 were collected in the United States, Italy and Spain. T cells, B-cell-depleted T cells, or PBMCs provided the cDNA or gDNA that served as material.

Study processing details: Estimation of nucleated cell counts was performed using reference gene primer amplification. TCRdb's copy holds only in-frame clones and misses some; the assay was immunoSEQ multiplex PCR. V and J calls and clone size are copied from that table; D and trimming were computed from the DNA. This table holds 180,000 or so clones, 60% to 85% found once. Sequenced: peripheral blood. The source of this sequence is a woman in her fifties or sixties with active or convalescent COVID-19.

This CDR3 is CASSSPRAAEVSGANVLTF. In DNA, the CDR3 is TGTGCCAGCAGTTCACCCCGAGCGGCGGAAGTCTCTGGGGCCAACGTCCTGACTTTC. J is TRBJ2-6 and V is TRBV6-2 or TRBV6-3; D might be TRBD2 (5 bases). The V end was cut by 4 bases, the J end by 0 bases, with 19 bases between. From germline, CDR1 is MNHEY and CDR2 SVGEGT. The CDR3 extends over 19 amino acids.